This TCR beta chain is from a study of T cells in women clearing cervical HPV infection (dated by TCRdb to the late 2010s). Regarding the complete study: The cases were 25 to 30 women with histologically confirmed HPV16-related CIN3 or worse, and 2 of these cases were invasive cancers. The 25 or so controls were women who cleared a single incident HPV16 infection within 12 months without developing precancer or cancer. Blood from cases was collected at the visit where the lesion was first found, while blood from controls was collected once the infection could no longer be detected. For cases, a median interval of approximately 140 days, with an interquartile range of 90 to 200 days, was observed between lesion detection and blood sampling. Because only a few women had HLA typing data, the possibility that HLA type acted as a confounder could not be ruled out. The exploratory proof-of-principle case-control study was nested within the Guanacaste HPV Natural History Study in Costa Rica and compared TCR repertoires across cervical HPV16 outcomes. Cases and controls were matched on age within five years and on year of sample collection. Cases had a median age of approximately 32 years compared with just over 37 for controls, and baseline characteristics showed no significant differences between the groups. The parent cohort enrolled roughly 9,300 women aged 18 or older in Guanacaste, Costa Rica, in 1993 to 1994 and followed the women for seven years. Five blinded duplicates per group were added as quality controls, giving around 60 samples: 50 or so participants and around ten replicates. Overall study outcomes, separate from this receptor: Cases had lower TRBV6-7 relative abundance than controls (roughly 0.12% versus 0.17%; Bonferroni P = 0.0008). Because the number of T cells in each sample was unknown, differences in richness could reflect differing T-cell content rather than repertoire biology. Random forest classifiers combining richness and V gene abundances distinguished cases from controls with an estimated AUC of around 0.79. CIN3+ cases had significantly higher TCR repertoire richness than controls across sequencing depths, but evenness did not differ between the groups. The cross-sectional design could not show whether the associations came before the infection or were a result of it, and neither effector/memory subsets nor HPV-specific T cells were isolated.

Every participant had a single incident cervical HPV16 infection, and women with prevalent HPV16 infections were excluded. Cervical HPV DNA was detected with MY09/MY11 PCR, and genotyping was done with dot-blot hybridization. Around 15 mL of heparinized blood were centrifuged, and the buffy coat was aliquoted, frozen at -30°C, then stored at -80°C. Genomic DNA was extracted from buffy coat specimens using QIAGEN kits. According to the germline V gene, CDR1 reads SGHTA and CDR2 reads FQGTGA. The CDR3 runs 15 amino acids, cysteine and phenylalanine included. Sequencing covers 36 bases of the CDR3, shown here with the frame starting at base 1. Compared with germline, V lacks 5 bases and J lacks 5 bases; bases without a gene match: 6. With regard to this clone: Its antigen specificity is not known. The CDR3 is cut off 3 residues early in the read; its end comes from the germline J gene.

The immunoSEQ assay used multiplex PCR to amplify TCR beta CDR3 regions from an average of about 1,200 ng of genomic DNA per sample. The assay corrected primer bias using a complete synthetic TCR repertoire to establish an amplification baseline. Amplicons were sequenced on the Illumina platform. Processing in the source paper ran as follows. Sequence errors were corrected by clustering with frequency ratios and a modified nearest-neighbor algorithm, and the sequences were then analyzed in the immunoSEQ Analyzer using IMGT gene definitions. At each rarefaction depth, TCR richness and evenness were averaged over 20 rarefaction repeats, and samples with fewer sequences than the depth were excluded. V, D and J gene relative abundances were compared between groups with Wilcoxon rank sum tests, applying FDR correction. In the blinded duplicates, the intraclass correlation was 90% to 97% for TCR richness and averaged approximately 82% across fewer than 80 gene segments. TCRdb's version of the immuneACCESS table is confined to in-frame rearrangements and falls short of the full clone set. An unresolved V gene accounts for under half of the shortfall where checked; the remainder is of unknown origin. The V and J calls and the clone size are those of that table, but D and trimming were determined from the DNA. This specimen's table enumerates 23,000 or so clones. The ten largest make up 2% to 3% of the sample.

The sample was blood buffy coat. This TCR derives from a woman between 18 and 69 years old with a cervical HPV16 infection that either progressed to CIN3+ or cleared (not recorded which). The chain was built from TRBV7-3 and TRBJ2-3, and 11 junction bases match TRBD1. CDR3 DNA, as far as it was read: TGTGCCAGCAGCCCTTGGGGGACAGGGGGAGATACG. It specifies CASSPWGTGGDT. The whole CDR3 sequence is CASSPWGTGGDTQYF. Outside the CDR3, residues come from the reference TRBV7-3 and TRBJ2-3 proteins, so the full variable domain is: GAGVSQTPSNKVTEKGKYVELRCDPISGHTALYWYRQSLGQGPEFLIYFQGTGAADDSGLPNDRFFAVRPEGSVSTLKIQRTERGDSAVYLCASSPWGTGGDTQYFGPGTRLTVL.